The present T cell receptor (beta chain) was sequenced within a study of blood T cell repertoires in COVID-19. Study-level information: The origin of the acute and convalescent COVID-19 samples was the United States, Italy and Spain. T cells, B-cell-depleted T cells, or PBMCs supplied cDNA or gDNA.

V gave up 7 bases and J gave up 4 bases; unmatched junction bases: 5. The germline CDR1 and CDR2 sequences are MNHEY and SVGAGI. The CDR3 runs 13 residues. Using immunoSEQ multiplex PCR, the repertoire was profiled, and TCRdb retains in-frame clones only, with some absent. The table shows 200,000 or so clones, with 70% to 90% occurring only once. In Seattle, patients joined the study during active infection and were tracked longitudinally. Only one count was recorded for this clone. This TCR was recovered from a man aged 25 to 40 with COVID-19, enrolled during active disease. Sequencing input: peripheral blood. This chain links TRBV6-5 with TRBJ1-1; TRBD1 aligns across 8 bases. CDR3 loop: CASKQGAGTEAFF. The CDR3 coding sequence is TGTGCCAGCAAGCAGGGGGCGGGCACTGAAGCTTTCTTT.